This is a list of T cell receptor beta chains from one sample in a study of blood T cell repertoires in COVID-19. Libraries were prepared by immunoSEQ multiplex PCR; TCRdb keeps only in-frame clonotypes and omits some of them. This sample has around 250,000 clones, with 70% to 90% found just once. Source material: PBMCs or T cells enriched from blood (not recorded which). The receptor source for this set is a woman between 45 and 60 years old who had recovered from COVID-19. Each CDR3 is given with its conserved first and last residue. The order of the fields is D gene, clone size, V gene, J gene, CDR3 DNA, CDR3 protein. The D gene is left open where the match is weak. A clone size is listed for some rows: how often the clone was seen (once, few, many), or a class if it is expanded.

NA	NA	TRBV9	TRBJ2-1	TGTGCCAGCAGCGCGGACTCGGGCTCCTACAATGAGCAGTTCTTC	CASSADSGSYNEQFF
TRBD2	NA	TRBV18	TRBJ2-5	TGTGCCAGCTCACCTCTGGACCTAGCGGCAGGGTACCAAGAGACCCAGTACTTC	CASSPLDLAAGYQETQYF
NA	NA	TRBV16	TRBJ2-3	TGTGCCAGCAGCCCCTCGGAACAGGGTTGGAATACGCAGTATTTT	CASSPSEQGWNTQYF
TRBD2	NA	TRBV4-2	TRBJ2-2	TGTGCCAGCAGCCTGAAACTAGCGGGAGAAGAGACCGGGGAGCTGTTTTTT	CASSLKLAGEETGELFF
NA	NA	TRBV19	TRBJ1-2	TGTGCCAGTAGTATCACACACAACAACTATGGCTACACCTTC	CASSITHNNYGYTF
NA	NA	TRBV7-9	TRBJ1-4	TGTGCCAGCAGCTTAGTCTCAGGGGCAACTAATGAAAAACTGTTTTTT	CASSLVSGATNEKLFF
TRBD1	NA	TRBV7-6	TRBJ1-6	TGTGCCAGCAGCTTCGGACAGGACTCCTATAATTCACCCCTCCACTTT	CASSFGQDSYNSPLHF
NA	NA	TRBV6-5	TRBJ2-1	TGTGCCAGCAGTTACTCGTTAGGGGTTAGAGGCGATGAGCAGTTCTTC	CASSYSLGVRGDEQFF
NA	NA	TRBV27	TRBJ1-4	TGTGCCAGCAGAATCTCCAGGTTTCAGGGTGAAAAACTGTTTTTT	CASRISRFQGEKLFF
NA	NA	TRBV2	TRBJ2-5	TGTGCCAGCAGTGAAAAGTGGGTAACTGAATCAGACAGCCAAGAGACCCAGTACTTC	CASSEKWVTESDSQETQYF
TRBD2	NA	TRBV28	TRBJ2-2	TGTGCCAGCAGTTTCCACCTATCTAGCGGGAGGGTCGCCGGGGAGCTGTTTTTT	CASSFHLSSGRVAGELFF
TRBD1	NA	TRBV9	TRBJ2-5	TGTGCCAGCAGCGGGGGGCTGGGACAGGGGTTAAGAGAGACCCAGTACTTC	CASSGGLGQGLRETQYF
NA	NA	TRBV18	TRBJ2-7	TGTGCCAGCTCACCATTGACTACCGACGGCGAGCAGTACTTC	CASSPLTTDGEQYF
NA	once	TRBV5-1	TRBJ1-2	TGCGCCAGCAGCTTGGTAGCGGGGACCGGCTACACCTTC	CASSLVAGTGYTF
TRBD1	NA	TRBV2	TRBJ2-1	TGTGCCAGCAGTGAGATTAAGGCGGGACAGGACTACAATGAGCAGTTCTTC	CASSEIKAGQDYNEQFF
NA	NA	TRBV3-1/TRBV3-2	TRBJ2-1	TGTGCCAGCAGCGTACTCGCAGGGATTAAGTCCTACAATGAGCAGTTCTTC	CASSVLAGIKSYNEQFF
NA	NA	TRBV18	TRBJ1-2	TGTGCCAGCTCAGACAGCCCGGACTATGGCTACACCTTC	CASSDSPDYGYTF
TRBD1	few	TRBV18	TRBJ1-2	TGTGCCAGCTCACTAGGACAGGGAGAAGGGGACACCTTC	CASSLGQGEGDTF
NA	NA	TRBV25-1	TRBJ1-4	TGTGCCAGCAGTGAGCTAGGGGGTGGAACTAATGAAAAACTGTTTTTT	CASSELGGGTNEKLFF
NA	NA	TRBV28	TRBJ2-2	TGTGCCGCGGGACAGTCGAACACCGGGGAGCTGTTTTTT	CAAGQSNTGELFF
TRBD2	few	TRBV7-7	TRBJ2-1	TGTGCTAGCAGCTTACTAGCGGGAGTAGGGAATGAGCAGTTCTTC	CASSLLAGVGNEQFF
NA	NA	TRBV3-1/TRBV3-2	TRBJ2-1	TGTGCCAGCAGCCAAGATTCGGAGCCGAGCTCCTACAATGAGCAGTTCTTC	CASSQDSEPSSYNEQFF
NA	NA	TRBV5-8	TRBJ1-1	TGTGCCAGCAGCTTTGGCGGTCGCACTGAAGCTTTCTTT	CASSFGGRTEAFF
NA	NA	TRBV7-8	TRBJ1-5	TGTGCCAGCAGCTTACGGGAGCAAAATCAGCCCCAGCATTTT	CASSLREQNQPQHF
TRBD1	NA	TRBV6-1	TRBJ2-1	TGTGCCAGCAGTTTCGGACAGGGGATCAACAATGAGCAGTTCTTC	CASSFGQGINNEQFF
TRBD1	NA	TRBV11-2	TRBJ2-7	TGTGCCAGCAGCTCGAGAGGCTCTGGGACAGGAATCGCTAACGAGCAGTACTTC	CASSSRGSGTGIANEQYF
NA	NA	TRBV28	TRBJ2-7	TGTGCCAGCAGTCTCTCGGACGAGCAGTACTTC	CASSLSDEQYF
TRBD2	NA	TRBV28	TRBJ2-5	TGTGCCAGCAGTTTACCCGGGACTAGCGGGAACCAAGAGACCCAGTACTTC	CASSLPGTSGNQETQYF
NA	NA	TRBV11-3	TRBJ1-1	TGTGCCAGCAGCTTAGAACAAAACACTGAAGCTTTCTTT	CASSLEQNTEAFF
NA	NA	TRBV6-5	TRBJ2-1	TGTGCCACCGTAGTGGGGGGGCGGAGTGAGCAGTTCTTC	CATVVGGRSEQFF
TRBD2	NA	TRBV5-6	TRBJ2-1	TGTGCCAGCAGCTTGGGGGACGGTAGCGGGAGGGTTAATGAGCAGTTCTTC	CASSLGDGSGRVNEQFF
NA	NA	TRBV1	TRBJ1-5	TGCACCAGCAGCCAAGAGGAGGGGCGACAGGGGATTGGCAATCAGCCCCAGCATTTT	CTSSQEEGRQGIGNQPQHF
TRBD2	few	TRBV29-1	TRBJ2-1	TGCAGCGTCGGGACTAGCGAGTACAATGAGCAGTTCTTC	CSVGTSEYNEQFF
NA	NA	TRBV5-4	TRBJ2-5	TGTGCCAGCAGCTTACCCACTGATGTTGAGACCCAGTACTTC	CASSLPTDVETQYF
NA	NA	TRBV5-1	TRBJ2-7	TGCGCCAGCAGCCCCCTCGGGGTTGGCGACGAGCAGTACTTC	CASSPLGVGDEQYF
NA	NA	TRBV28	TRBJ1-6	TGTGCCAGCGTGGGAGGATTAAGCTCCTATAATTCACCCCTCCACTTT	CASVGGLSSYNSPLHF
NA	NA	TRBV5-6	TRBJ2-5	TGTGCCAGCAGCTTGTTGGCCGAGACCCAGTACTTC	CASSLLAETQYF
TRBD1	NA	TRBV12-3/TRBV12-4	TRBJ1-5	TGTGCCAGCAGCTGGGACAGGAGTCAGCCCCAGCATTTT	CASSWDRSQPQHF
NA	NA	TRBV7-6	TRBJ1-2	TGTGCCAGCAGCCCAGACAGGCGTGGCTACACCTTC	CASSPDRRGYTF
NA	NA	TRBV6-5	TRBJ1-5	TGTGCCAGCAGCCTAACAGTGGGCAATCAGCCCCAGCATTTT	CASSLTVGNQPQHF
TRBD2	NA	TRBV27	TRBJ2-7	TGTGCCAGCAGTTTGTCCCTAGCGGGATATACCTACGAGCAGTACTTC	CASSLSLAGYTYEQYF
TRBD1	NA	TRBV28	TRBJ2-1	TGTGCCAGCAGATCCGGGACAGGGTACAATGAGCAGTTCTTC	CASRSGTGYNEQFF
NA	NA	TRBV2	TRBJ2-7	TGTGCCAGCAAAGCGACAGGATCCTACGAGCAGTACTTC	CASKATGSYEQYF
TRBD2	NA	TRBV14	TRBJ2-1	TGTGCCAGCAGCCGCCGTAGCGGGTTAAGCTCCTACAATGAGCAGTTCTTC	CASSRRSGLSSYNEQFF
NA	once	TRBV25-1	TRBJ1-5	TGTGCCAGCAGTGATCGGGGTTTGGGCAATCAGCCCCAGCATTTT	CASSDRGLGNQPQHF